A single T cell receptor (beta chain) is shown here with its context. Assay: immunoSEQ multiplex PCR; the TCRdb copy retains only in-frame clones and omits some. The sample gives tens of thousands of clones, about 85% of which show up once; 5% to 6% is in the top ten. This entry is derived from a study of PD-L1 blockade in urothelial cancer. Trimming shortened V by 1 base and J by 5 bases, and 10 bases separated the two germline ends. In germline, CDR1 is SGHDT, CDR2 YYEEEE. The CDR3 is made up of 14 amino acids. Patients in the study were battling locally advanced or metastatic urothelial carcinoma. This TCR derives from a woman aged 70-85 years with urothelial cancer. Material: PBMCs, obtained around atezolizumab (anti-PD-L1) treatment. This sequence joins TRBV5-6 and TRBJ1-5, with D unclear. The CDR3 region has the DNA TGTGCCAGCAGCTTGTGGGCACTCGATCAGCCCCAGCATTTT. Its protein is CASSLWALDQPQHF.